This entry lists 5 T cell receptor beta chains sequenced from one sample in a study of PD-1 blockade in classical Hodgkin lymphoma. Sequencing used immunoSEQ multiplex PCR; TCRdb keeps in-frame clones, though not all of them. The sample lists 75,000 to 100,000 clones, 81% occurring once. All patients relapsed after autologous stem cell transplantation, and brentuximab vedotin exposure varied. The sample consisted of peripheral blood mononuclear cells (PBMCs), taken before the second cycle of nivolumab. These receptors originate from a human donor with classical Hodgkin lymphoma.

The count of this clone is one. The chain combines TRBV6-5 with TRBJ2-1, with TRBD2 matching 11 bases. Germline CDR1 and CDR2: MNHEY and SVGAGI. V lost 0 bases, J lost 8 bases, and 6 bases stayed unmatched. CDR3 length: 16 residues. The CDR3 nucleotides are TGTGCCAGCAGTTACTCGGGCGCTAGCGGGAGGTATGAGCAGTTCTTC. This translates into CASSYSGASGRYEQFF.

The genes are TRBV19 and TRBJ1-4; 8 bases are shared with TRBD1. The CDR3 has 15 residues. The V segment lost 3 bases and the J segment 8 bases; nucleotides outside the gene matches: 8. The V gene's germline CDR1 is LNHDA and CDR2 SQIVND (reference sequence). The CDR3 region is CASSMIGTGGEKLFF. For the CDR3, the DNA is TGTGCCAGTAGTATGATAGGGACAGGAGGAGAAAAACTGTTTTTT.

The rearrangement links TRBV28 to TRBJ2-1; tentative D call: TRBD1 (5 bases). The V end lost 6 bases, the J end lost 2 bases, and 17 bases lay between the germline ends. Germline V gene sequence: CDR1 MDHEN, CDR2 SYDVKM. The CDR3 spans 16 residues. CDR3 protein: CASSHFGANTYNEQFF. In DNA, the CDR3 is TGTGCCAGCAGCCACTTTGGGGCGAATACCTACAATGAGCAGTTCTTC.

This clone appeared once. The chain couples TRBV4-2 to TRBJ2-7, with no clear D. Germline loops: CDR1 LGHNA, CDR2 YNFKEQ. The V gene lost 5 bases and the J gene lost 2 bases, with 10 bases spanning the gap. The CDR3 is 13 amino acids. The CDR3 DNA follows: TGTGCCAGCAGCTTGGTGGGAACCTACGAGCAGTACTTC. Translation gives CASSLVGTYEQYF.

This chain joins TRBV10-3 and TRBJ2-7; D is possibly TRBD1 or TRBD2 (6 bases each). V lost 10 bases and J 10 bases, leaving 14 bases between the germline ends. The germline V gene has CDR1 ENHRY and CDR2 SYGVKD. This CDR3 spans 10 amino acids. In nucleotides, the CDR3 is TGTGCCACGCGGGACACCGACCAGTACTTC. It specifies CATRDTDQYF.